Each of the 24 T cell receptor beta chains below was sequenced from the same sample in a study of blood T cell repertoires in COVID-19. The table came from immunoSEQ multiplex PCR; TCRdb's copy has only in-frame clones and leaves some out. The sample holds about 210,000 clones, approximately 84% seen once. The sample taken for sequencing was peripheral blood. The receptors stem from a woman older than 75 with COVID-19, enrolled during active disease.

The rearrangement links TRBV5-4 to TRBJ2-7; 8 bases fit TRBD2. Germline V gene sequence: CDR1 SGHNT, CDR2 YYREEE (reference sequence). J gave up 3 bases and V 6 bases, and 5 bases lay outside the gene matches. The length of the CDR3 is 13 residues. CDR3 region: CASTSGPSYEQYF. CDR3 DNA: TGTGCCAGCACTAGCGGGCCGAGCTACGAGCAGTACTTC.

J is TRBJ2-3 and V is TRBV10-1, with 7 bases fitting TRBD2. Germline CDR1 WNHNN, CDR2 SYGVQD (reference sequence). There are 18 residues in the CDR3. The J segment lost 0 bases and the V segment lost 0 bases, leaving 9 bases of the junction unmatched. The CDR3 protein is CASSESQGGAGSTDTQYF. The CDR3 region has the DNA TGCGCCAGCAGTGAGTCCCAGGGCGGAGCGGGGAGCACAGATACGCAGTATTTT.

The V and J genes are TRBV3-1 (or the pseudogene TRBV3-2) and TRBJ1-2, with TRBD1 matching 9 bases. Germline CDR1 LGHDT, CDR2 YNNKEL (reference sequence). This CDR3 is built from 16 residues. Trimming removed 0 bases from V and 5 bases from J; junction bases left unmatched: 7. The CDR3 spells CASSQDGTGTVYGYTF. The CDR3 nucleotides read TGTGCCAGCAGCCAAGACGGGACAGGGACCGTATATGGCTACACCTTC.

The rearrangement uses TRBV11-2 and TRBJ2-7, with 8 nucleotides matching TRBD1. Per germline, CDR1 SGHAT and CDR2 FQNNGV. The CDR3 totals 16 residues. V lost 5 bases to trimming and J lost 7 bases; unmatched junction nucleotides: 16. The CDR3 protein is CASSSNPRGRAWEQYF. In DNA form, the CDR3 reads TGTGCCAGCAGCAGCAACCCCAGGGGGCGCGCCTGGGAGCAGTACTTC.

In DNA, the CDR3 is TGTGCCAGCAGCGTAGGGGTGGCGGGGGGGCACTCAGATACGCAGTATTTT. Its protein product is CASSVGVAGGHSDTQYF. This chain joins TRBV9 and TRBJ2-3, with 9 positions matching TRBD2. This CDR3 region has 17 residues. Unmatched junction bases numbered 9, after V lost 0 bases and J lost 4 bases. Per germline, CDR1 SGDLS and CDR2 YYNGEE.

This rearrangement joins TRBV7-3 to TRBJ1-2; tentatively, D is TRBD1 (6 bases). V was pared by 5 bases and J by 8 bases, with 15 bases between. CDR1 is SGHTA and CDR2 is FQGTGA in the germline V gene. The CDR3 extends over 13 amino acids. Here the CDR3 DNA reads TGTGCCAGCAGCCAGGGGCAGGGATCCGGCTACACCTTC. Translation gives CASSQGQGSGYTF.

This rearrangement joins TRBV3-1 (or the pseudogene TRBV3-2) to TRBJ2-3, with 9 nucleotides matching TRBD2. V was clipped by 6 bases and J by 5 bases; unmatched bases: 3. The germline V gene encodes CDR1 LGHDT and CDR2 YNNKEL (reference sequence). CDR3 length: 13 amino acids. CDR3 residues: CASRGGGEDTQYF. CDR3 DNA: TGTGCCAGCAGGGGCGGGGGGGAAGATACGCAGTATTTT.

This clone was seen just once. This chain links TRBV12-5 with TRBJ2-6; no reliable D call. Germline assignment: CDR1 LGHNT and CDR2 FRNRAP. V was shortened by 7 bases and J by 1 base, with 5 bases between the two germline ends. This CDR3 comprises 13 residues. CDR3 nucleotide sequence: TGTGCTAGTGCCAGGTCTGGGGCCAACGTCCTGACTTTC. It encodes CASARSGANVLTF.

The chain carries TRBV7-8 and TRBJ1-4; 10 bases match TRBD1. Trimming removed 5 bases from V and 8 bases from J; junction bases left unmatched: 11. CDR1 and CDR2 (germline): SGHVS, FQNEAQ. This CDR3 is built from 16 residues. Written as DNA, the CDR3 is TGTGCCAGCAGCCCCGACGCGGACAGGGGGTGGGAAAAACTGTTTTTT. This translates into CASSPDADRGWEKLFF.

The rearrangement uses TRBV19 and TRBJ1-6; possibly TRBD1 for D (5 bases). Per the germline V gene, CDR1 is LNHDA and CDR2 is SQIVND (reference sequence). The CDR3 loop spans 16 amino acids. The V end lost 3 bases, the J end lost 10 bases, and 19 bases lay between the germline ends. CDR3 sequence reads: CASSIFSTETDSPLHF. CDR3 DNA: TGTGCCAGTAGTATCTTCTCGACGGAGACAGACTCACCCCTCCACTTT.

V usage is TRBV19 and J usage is TRBJ1-1, with TRBD1 matching 7 bases. Germline V gene data show CDR1 as LNHDA and CDR2 as SQIVND (reference sequence). The length of the CDR3 is 14 residues. With V trimmed by 5 bases and J by 3 bases, 6 bases remained unmatched. The CDR3 here is CASSGRGKDTEAFF. DNA of the CDR3: TGTGCCAGTAGTGGCAGGGGGAAAGACACTGAAGCTTTCTTT.

The chain combines TRBV9 with TRBJ1-2; 7 positions match TRBD1. Per germline, CDR1 SGDLS and CDR2 YYNGEE. This CDR3 region has 16 residues. Trimming at V came to 0 bases and at J to 2 bases, leaving 7 bases not matched to a gene. The CDR3 protein is CASSVGPTQGNYGYTF. As DNA, the CDR3 is TGTGCCAGCAGCGTAGGGCCCACACAGGGGAACTATGGCTACACCTTC. The whole variable domain, filled in from reference TRBV9 and TRBJ1-2, reads DSGVTQTPKHLITATGQRVTLRCSPRSGDLSVYWYQQSLDQGLQFLIQYYNGEERAKGNILERFSAQQFPDLHSELNLSSLELGDSALYFCASSVGPTQGNYGYTFGSGTRLTVV.

This clone was seen a single time. This rearrangement joins TRBV6-4 to TRBJ1-6, with a possible D match to TRBD1 (5 bases). The CDR3 length is 15 residues. Between the trimmed V and J ends, which lost 6 bases and 7 bases, there was a span of 16 bases. Germline loops: CDR1 MRHNA, CDR2 SNTAGT. As DNA, the CDR3 is TGTGCCAGCAGGGCCGGGCCCGGGGGAAATTCACCCCTCCACTTT. Translation: CASRAGPGGNSPLHF.

The V and J genes are TRBV7-9 and TRBJ2-5; D is possibly TRBD2 (5 bases). Per germline, CDR1 SEHNR and CDR2 FQNEAQ (reference sequence). V lost 3 bases, J lost 2 bases, and 7 bases lay in between. The CDR3 spans 13 residues. The DNA of the CDR3 is TGTGCCAGCAGCTTTAGCGCACAAGAGACCCAGTACTTC. It translates to CASSFSAQETQYF.

The gene calls are TRBV9 and TRBJ2-2, with D tentatively TRBD2 (6 bases). The V gene lost 6 bases and the J gene lost 4 bases, with 13 bases spanning the gap. CDR1 is SGDLS and CDR2 is YYNGEE in the germline V gene. The CDR3 sequence is 14 residues long. As DNA, the CDR3 is TGTGCCAGCACGCCGGGAGTCAGCACCGGGGAGCTGTTTTTT. It codes for CASTPGVSTGELFF. The whole variable domain, filled in from reference TRBV9 and TRBJ2-2, reads DSGVTQTPKHLITATGQRVTLRCSPRSGDLSVYWYQQSLDQGLQFLIQYYNGEERAKGNILERFSAQQFPDLHSELNLSSLELGDSALYFCASTPGVSTGELFFGEGSRLTVL.

V and J are TRBV29-1 and TRBJ2-7; a weak D match, TRBD2 (6 bases). The CDR3 totals 17 residues. The V end lost 4 bases, the J end lost 0 bases, and 22 bases lay between the germline ends. Germline lookup yields CDR1 SQVTM and CDR2 ANQGSEA. The CDR3 region has the DNA TGCAGCGTTGTTAGGACTATCCCAAAACGAAGCTCCTACGAGCAGTACTTC. It is translated as CSVVRTIPKRSSYEQYF.

The gene calls are TRBV27 and TRBJ2-7, with TRBD2 matching over 8 bases. Germline V CDR1 and CDR2: MNHEY, SMNVEV (reference sequence). With V trimmed by 4 bases and J by 3 bases, 14 bases remained unmatched. CDR3 size: 17 residues. As DNA, the CDR3 is TGTGCCAGCAGTTCCCGAGGGTCCGGGGGGGATTACTACGAGCAGTACTTC. Its protein is CASSSRGSGGDYYEQYF.

The V gene is TRBV27, the J gene TRBJ2-3, with 8 bases that match TRBD2. This CDR3 comprises 12 residues. The germline V gene encodes CDR1 MNHEY and CDR2 SMNVEV (reference sequence). The V and J ends lost 4 bases and 12 bases, in that order; junction bases with no gene match: 6. The CDR3 DNA reads TGTGCCAGCAGTTCGGGGGGGACTAGTCAGTATTTT. The encoded protein is CASSSGGTSQYF.

The genes are TRBV3-1 (or the pseudogene TRBV3-2) and TRBJ1-1, with D unclear. Germline V gene sequence: CDR1 LGHDT, CDR2 YNNKEL (reference sequence). The length of the CDR3 is 13 residues. V shed 1 base and J shed 8 bases, with 11 bases lying between them. DNA for the CDR3: TGTGCCAGCAGCCAAGTTTCAGGTCGGGAAGCTTTCTTT. It is translated as CASSQVSGREAFF.

The table lists this clone with a count of one. The chain couples TRBV3-1 (or the pseudogene TRBV3-2) to TRBJ1-2, with D maybe TRBD1 (5 bases). V dropped 1 base and J dropped 4 bases, with 22 bases sitting between them. Germline CDR1 is LGHDT and CDR2 is YNNKEL (reference sequence). The CDR3 runs 18 residues. The CDR3: CASSQGSVGLKASYGYTF. Written as DNA, the CDR3 is TGTGCCAGCAGCCAAGGGAGTGTGGGGCTCAAAGCTAGCTATGGCTACACCTTC.

The gene calls are TRBV2 and TRBJ1-1; D ambiguous. Germline values: CDR1 SNHLY, CDR2 FYNNEI. CDR3 length equals 13 residues. Trimming pared 7 bases from V and 2 bases from J, leaving 11 bases between. The CDR3: CASTPEVNTEAFF. CDR3 DNA sequence: TGTGCCAGCACCCCCGAGGTTAACACTGAAGCTTTCTTT.

V usage is TRBV6-5 and J usage is TRBJ2-6; D call uncertain. Trimming took 6 bases from V and 0 from J, leaving 6 bases between them. Germline V CDR1 and CDR2: MNHEY, SVGAGI. The CDR3 has 14 residues. CDR3 in DNA: TGTGCCAGCAGCGCCAGCTCTGGGGCCAACGTCCTGACTTTC. Translated, it gives CASSASSGANVLTF.

CDR3 residues: CASKPGQGYAANEKLFF. The CDR3 coding sequence is TGTGCCAGTAAGCCGGGACAGGGGTATGCAGCTAATGAAAAACTGTTTTTT. The rearrangement uses TRBV19 and TRBJ1-4; 10 bases fit TRBD1. CDR3 length: 17 residues. Germline CDR1 reads LNHDA; CDR2 reads SQIVND (reference sequence). With 7 bases clipped from V and 3 bases from J, the junction kept 11 bases outside the gene matches.

The chain is built from TRBV27 and TRBJ1-5, with 7 bases that match TRBD1. The CDR3 length is 15 residues. Germline V gene sequence: CDR1 MNHEY, CDR2 SMNVEV (reference sequence). Unmatched junction bases numbered 9, after V lost 5 bases and J lost 5 bases. CDR3 nucleotides: TGTGCCAGCAGTCCCGCCGGACAGGCTTATCAGCCCCAGCATTTT. It codes for CASSPAGQAYQPQHF.